This T cell receptor (beta chain) was documented in a study of blood T cell repertoires in COVID-19 (dated by TCRdb to between 2020 and 2021). A note on the overall study: Collaborator samples came from the United States, Italy and Spain and covered acute and convalescent phases of COVID-19. Deeply sampled blood TCRbeta repertoires from subjects exposed to, actively infected with, or recovered from COVID-19 were included in the dataset. The material from the prospective study consisted of cDNA or gDNA derived from T cells, B-cell-depleted T cells, or PBMCs. Where HLA class I and class II types were available, the types were taken from metadata supplied by the sample provider, not from assay-based typing. The repertoires were released in a freely available public database intended as a resource for research on the immune response to SARS-CoV-2. The samples were drawn from two sources: the first 160 participants of the ongoing ImmuneRACE study, and some 1,300 subjects contributed by 6 global collaborators. A de-identified subject ID, COVID-19 status, age in years and sex were almost always included in the sample metadata.

CDR1 is given as MNHEY and CDR2 as SVGEGT, both from the germline V gene. The CDR3 holds 15 amino acids from the cysteine to the phenylalanine. Only CDR3 DNA remains: 45 bases, in frame from the first base. V loses 0 bases of germline sequence and J loses 0 bases, and the interval between the two ends is 8 bases. TCRbeta CDR3 regions were amplified from genomic DNA by means of the immunoSEQ Assay, a bias-controlled multiplex PCR. In the source study's methods: Nucleated cell counts per sample were estimated from amplification of reference gene primers within the assay. Sequence reads were collapsed and filtered to measure the absolute abundance of every unique TCRbeta CDR3 rearrangement. For each sample, productive Simpson clonality was calculated as the square root of Simpson's diversity index over productive rearrangements. TCRdb retrieved this table from immuneACCESS and kept in-frame rearrangements only. Not all clones are present; in checked studies, unresolved V genes account for under half, and no reason is known for the remainder. V and J calls and clone size are given by that table; D and trimming were obtained from the DNA. The sample has about 120,000 clones on record, nearly 90% of them singletons. Jointly, the top ten make up around 4.1% of the sample.

At one collaborating source in Seattle, patients were enrolled during active infection and were followed longitudinally through the course of disease. Collaborating institutions collected whole blood in K2EDTA tubes following their own protocols. For TCRbeta analysis, collaborators shipped samples in one of three forms: frozen whole blood, isolated PBMCs, or DNA extracted from either of those sample types. Concerning this clone itself: Its antigen is still unknown. Base qualities are not at hand, and no much larger clone is one base apart.

Study-level results and caveats: The amount of clinical and demographic metadata varied by source and participant and was provided uncurated.

Specimen: peripheral blood. The V gene is TRBV6-2 or TRBV6-3 and the J gene is TRBJ1-1; the D gene cannot be resolved reliably. The TCR was taken from a woman in her fifties or sixties with COVID-19, enrolled during active disease. The encoded CDR3 is CASSYSIGMNTEAFF. The DNA sequence reads TGTGCCAGCAGTTACTCGATCGGGATGAACACTGAAGCTTTCTTT.